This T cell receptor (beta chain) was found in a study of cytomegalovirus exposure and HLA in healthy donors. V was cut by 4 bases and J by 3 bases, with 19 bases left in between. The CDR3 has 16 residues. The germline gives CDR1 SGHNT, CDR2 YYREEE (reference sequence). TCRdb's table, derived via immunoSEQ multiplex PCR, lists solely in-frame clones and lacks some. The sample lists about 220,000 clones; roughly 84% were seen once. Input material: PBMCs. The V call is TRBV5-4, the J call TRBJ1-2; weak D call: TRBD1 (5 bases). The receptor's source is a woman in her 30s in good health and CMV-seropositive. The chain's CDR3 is CASSGSVDSSYYGYTF. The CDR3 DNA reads TGTGCCAGCAGCGGCTCCGTCGACAGTTCCTACTATGGCTACACCTTC. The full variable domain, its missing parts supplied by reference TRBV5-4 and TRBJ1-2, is ETGVTQSPTHLIKTRGQQVTLRCSSQSGHNTVSWYQQALGQGPQFIFQYYREEENGRGNFPPRFSGLQFPNYSSELNVNALELDDSALYLCASSGSVDSSYYGYTFGSGTRLTVV.